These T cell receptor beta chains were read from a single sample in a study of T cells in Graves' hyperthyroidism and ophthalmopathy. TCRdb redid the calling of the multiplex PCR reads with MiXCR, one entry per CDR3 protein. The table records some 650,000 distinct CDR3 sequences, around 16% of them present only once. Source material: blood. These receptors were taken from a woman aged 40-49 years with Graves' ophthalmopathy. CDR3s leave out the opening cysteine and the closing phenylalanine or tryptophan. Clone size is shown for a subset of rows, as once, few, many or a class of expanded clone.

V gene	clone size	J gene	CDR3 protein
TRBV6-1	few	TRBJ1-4	ASTSGRPNEKLF
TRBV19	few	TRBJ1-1	ASQTGEDLEAF
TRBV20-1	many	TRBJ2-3	SARVGQGTDTQY
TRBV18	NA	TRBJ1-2	ASSRQETLRGYT
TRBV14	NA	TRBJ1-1	ASSQEGSGVNTEAF
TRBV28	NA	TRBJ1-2	ASRDQGGAYGYT
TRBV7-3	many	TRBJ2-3	ASSFLRGLQDTQY
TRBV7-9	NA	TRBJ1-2	ASRRTAALGYGYT
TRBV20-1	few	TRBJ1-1	SARDPGVNTEAF
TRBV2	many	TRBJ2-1	ASSVRGSEQF
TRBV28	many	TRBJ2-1	ASRPFGGSGNEQF
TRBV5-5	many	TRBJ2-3	ASSFRGGDTQY
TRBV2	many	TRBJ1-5	ASSAPYVFSGSHKADQPQH
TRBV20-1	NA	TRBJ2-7	SALGVDTTYEQY
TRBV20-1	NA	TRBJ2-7	SARGLRWGTYEQY
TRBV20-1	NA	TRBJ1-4	SARVNPNEKLF
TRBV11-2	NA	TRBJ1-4	ASSLMGGLREKLF
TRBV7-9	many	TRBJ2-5	ASSFSDAGDRRETQY
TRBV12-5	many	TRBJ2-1	ASGPSPEGALTSSSYNEQF
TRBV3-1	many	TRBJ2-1	ASTQDGNNEQF
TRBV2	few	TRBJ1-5	ASSFLGTNQPQH
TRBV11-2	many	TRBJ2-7	ASSSETGSSEQY
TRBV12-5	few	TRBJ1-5	ASGLSAGSNQPQH
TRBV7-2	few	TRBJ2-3	ASSQDLRRGFTDTQY
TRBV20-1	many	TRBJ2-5	SASLDSGRVGETQY
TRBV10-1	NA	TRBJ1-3	ASRTCHTIY
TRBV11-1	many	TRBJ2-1	ASMHSGRNEQF
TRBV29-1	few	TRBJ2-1	SVAKGESEQF
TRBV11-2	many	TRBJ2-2	ASSFTGGSGELF
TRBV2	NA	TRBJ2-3	ASSEGGAGAPGSTDTQY
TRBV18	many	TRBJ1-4	ASSPPDRTNEKLF
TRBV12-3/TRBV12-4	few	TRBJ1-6	ASRVQGVSPLH
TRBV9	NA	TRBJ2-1	ASSVDPLAGVEQF
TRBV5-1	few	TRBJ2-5	ASSTGLNQETQY
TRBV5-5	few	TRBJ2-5	ASSFGSGVQETQY
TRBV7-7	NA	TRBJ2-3	ASSPVAARSTDTQY
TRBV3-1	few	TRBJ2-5	ASSHRRLAGNRETQY
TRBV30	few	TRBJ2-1	AWTSTNEQF
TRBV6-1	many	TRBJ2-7	ASSTSRALTYEQY
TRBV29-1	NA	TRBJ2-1	SVEKLAGSGYEQF
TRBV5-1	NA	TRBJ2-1	ASSPGTVTYEQF